Detailed here is one TCR beta chain. Its cognate antigen is unknown. The sample belongs to a study of identical twins' blood T cells. Findings and limits, study-wide: Mainly, cloneset size products determined shared clonotypes, twins included.

Sample barcodes were added at both library ends during cDNA synthesis. TCRdb re-derived calls from the 5' RACE reads in MiXCR, one entry per CDR3 protein. The sample gives roughly 340,000 distinct CDR3 sequences, roughly 31% of which show up once; 5.5% to 7% is in the top ten. The ends were cut back, 0 bases at V and 1 base at J, with 19 bases in the middle. Germline CDR1 SGHRS, CDR2 YFSETQ. CDR3 length: 18 residues. The chain employs TRBV5-1 and TRBJ1-1, with D perhaps TRBD1 (5 bases). The source is a woman aged 18 to 55 in good health. Sequencing was done on a sample of PBMCs. The CDR3 DNA is TGCGCCAGCAGCTTGGCTGGGCAGGGCTCAAGTCGGAACACTGAAGCTTTCTTT. Encoded protein: CASSLAGQGSSRNTEAFF.